The clone carrying this T cell receptor beta chain was seen more than once but under ten times. The antigen remains undetermined. The sample comes from a study of beta chain features in type 1 diabetes. Turning to the study itself: No age, gender or cell yield differences were seen between patients and healthy donors.

V was pared by 2 bases and J by 0 bases, with 1 base of the junction left unmatched. The CDR3 loop spans 16 amino acids. The investigators reverse transcribed all of the isolated RNA, so they sequenced expressed TCRB transcripts. The assay was immunoSEQ multiplex PCR, and TCRdb's table has in-frame clones only and misses some. The data contain around 240,000 clones, more than 9% of them singletons. The authors obtained over 95% purity in all sorted populations. Study-level results: Among patients with Type 1 diabetes, TCRB CDR3s were moderately but significantly shorter in every one of the four CD4+ subsets. There was no resolution here of whether HLA type influences TCRB rearrangement.

The sequence derives from a woman aged 18-29 years in good health. The sample comprised naive CD4+ T cells from blood. The rearrangement joins TRBV6-7 to TRBJ2-5; 12 bases line up with TRBD2. TRBV6-7 is an ORF, with its function uncertain. CDR3 nucleotide sequence: TGTGCCAGCAGTTACAGGACTAGCGGGAACCAAGAGACCCAGTACTTC. Protein: CASSYRTSGNQETQYF.